Following are 19 T cell receptor beta chains from one sample sequenced in a study of T-cell memory formation after mild COVID-19. TCRdb itself ran the 5' RACE reads through MiXCR, one entry per CDR3 protein. Found here are around 310,000 distinct CDR3 sequences, 13% to 15% of them singletons; the top ten hold around 23%. The sample consisted of PBMCs or a T cell subset sorted from them (not recorded which). The receptors originated from a man aged 18 to 29 who had mild COVID-19 (a few samples of this study predate the infection). Cell type and time point are not known.

This clonotype showed up just a few times. This rearrangement joins TRBV4-2 to TRBJ2-5; D may be TRBD1 or TRBD2 (5 bases each). CDR3 length: 15 residues. The ends were cut back, 6 bases at V and 5 bases at J, with 19 bases in the middle. Per the germline V gene, CDR1 is LGHNA and CDR2 is YNFKEQ. Here the CDR3 DNA reads TGTGCCAGCAGTCCCGCCGGGACCGCCCGGGAGACCCAGTACTTC. Translation gives CASSPAGTARETQYF.

This sequence joins TRBV20-1 and TRBJ1-1, with 7 bases that match TRBD1. After removal of 1 base from V and 4 bases from J, the junction contained 9 bases not matched to a gene. CDR3 length: 15 residues. Germline V gene lookup returns CDR1 DFQATT and CDR2 SNEGSKA (reference sequence). CDR3 in amino acids: CSARGNRGSGTEAFF. The CDR3 nucleotides are TGCAGTGCTAGAGGGAACAGGGGATCTGGCACTGAAGCTTTCTTT.

This clonotype was seen ten or more times. CDR3: CASSLWGSNEKLFF. In nucleotides, the CDR3 is TGTGCCAGCAGTTTATGGGGGTCTAATGAAAAACTGTTTTTT. This rearrangement joins TRBV12-3 or TRBV12-4 to TRBJ1-4; TRBD1 might be the D (5 bases). The CDR3 spans 14 residues. V lost 2 bases to trimming and J lost 3 bases, with 7 bases between them.

V usage is TRBV7-2 and J usage is TRBJ2-7; 7 bases fit TRBD1. The J segment lost 5 bases and the V segment lost 4 bases, leaving 5 bases of the junction unmatched. The V gene's germline CDR1 is SGHTA and CDR2 FQGNSA. The CDR3 covers 13 residues. CDR3 nucleotides: TGTGCCAGCAGCTGGACAGGAGACGACGAGCAGTACGTC. Amino acids: CASSWTGDDEQYV.

A few counts support this clonotype. The chain has TRBV20-1 and TRBJ1-1; D is ambiguous. Trimming took off 5 bases at V and 1 base at J, with 11 bases between the two ends. The CDR3 sequence is 13 residues long. Germline assignment: CDR1 DFQATT and CDR2 SNEGSKA (reference sequence). The CDR3 DNA reads TGCAGTGCTCGCGGACGGCCGAACACTGAAGCTTTCTTT. Protein product: CSARGRPNTEAFF.

The rearrangement links TRBV6-5 to TRBJ2-3; D is perhaps TRBD1 or TRBD2 (5 bases each). There are 14 residues in the CDR3. CDR1 is MNHEY and CDR2 is SVGAGI in the germline V gene. The V and J ends lost 0 bases and 6 bases respectively, with 10 bases between them. The CDR3 is CASSYSRDGDTQYF. The CDR3 nucleotides are TGTGCCAGCAGTTACTCGAGGGACGGGGATACGCAGTATTTT.

This clonotype was counted a single time. V usage is TRBV7-9 and J usage is TRBJ2-2; D gene ambiguous. With 5 bases removed from V and 0 bases from J, the gap between germline ends came to 16 bases. The CDR3 has 17 amino acids. CDR1 is SEHNR, CDR2 FQNEAQ, per germline (reference sequence). DNA of the CDR3: TGTGCCAGCAGCCCCGTCGGAAGTTTGCCGAACACCGGGGAGCTGTTTTTT. This encodes CASSPVGSLPNTGELFF.

CDR3 protein: CASSVVGDVDTQYF. The DNA for the CDR3 is TGTGCCAGCAGCGTAGTGGGAGATGTAGATACGCAGTATTTT. The V call is TRBV9, the J call TRBJ2-3; D might be TRBD2 (5 bases). The CDR3 is made up of 14 amino acids. Germline V lookup: CDR1 SGDLS, CDR2 YYNGEE. Deletions cut 0 bases from V and 5 bases from J, with 10 bases between.

There are many counts of this clonotype. The CDR3 coding sequence is TGTGCCAGCAGGGGGGGGCCGTCCTACAATGAGCAGTTCTTC. Translated, it gives CASRGGPSYNEQFF. This chain uses TRBV28 with TRBJ2-1; TRBD2 is a possible D gene (7 bases). Germline V lookup: CDR1 MDHEN, CDR2 SYDVKM. The V end was cut by 6 bases, the J end by 1 base, with 10 bases between. The CDR3 consists of 14 residues.

The gene calls are TRBV4-2 and TRBJ2-5; 7 positions match TRBD2. The V and J ends lost 0 bases and 9 bases, in that order; junction bases with no gene match: 10. CDR1 and CDR2 (germline): LGHNA, YNFKEQ. The length of the CDR3 is 15 residues. The CDR3 region has the DNA TGTGCCAGCAGCCAAGAGGCCCTAGCGGAAGGGGCCCAGTACTTC. Translated: CASSQEALAEGAQYF.

The chain employs TRBV10-3 and TRBJ2-2; 9 positions match TRBD2. J lost 5 bases, V lost 3 bases, and 4 bases had no gene match. This CDR3 spans 15 amino acids. Germline V gene lookup returns CDR1 ENHRY and CDR2 SYGVKD. The chain's CDR3 is CAISDGGGATGELFF. CDR3 sequence (DNA): TGTGCCATCAGTGACGGCGGGGGGGCTACCGGGGAGCTGTTTTTT.

This clonotype occurred a few times. The chain joins TRBV4-1 to TRBJ1-1; perhaps TRBD1 as D (5 bases). The CDR3 length is 13 residues. Germline CDR1 and CDR2: MGHRA and YSYEKL. V lost 5 bases to trimming and J lost 5 bases, with 12 bases between them. CDR3 region: CASSWQGNTEAFF. The CDR3 DNA is TGCGCCAGCAGCTGGCAGGGTAATACTGAAGCTTTCTTT.

The sample holds a few counts of this clonotype. The chain joins TRBV7-2 to TRBJ1-1; D is unclear. With 7 bases removed from V and 10 bases from J, the gap between germline ends came to 25 bases. The length of the CDR3 is 15 residues. From germline, CDR1 is SGHTA and CDR2 FQGNSA. CDR3: CASTVLNTASEVAFF. The CDR3 DNA reads TGTGCCAGCACCGTTTTAAATACAGCGTCTGAAGTAGCTTTCTTT.

Remarks on this clonotype: This sequence may be a read error, since a much larger clone differs from it by one base. The chain uses TRBV5-6 and TRBJ2-7; a possible D gene is TRBD1 (5 bases). The V end lost 0 bases, the J end lost 5 bases, and 6 bases lay between the germline ends. Per the germline V gene, CDR1 is SGHDT and CDR2 is YYEEEE. The CDR3 covers 12 residues. The CDR3 nucleotides read TGTGCCAGCAGCTTGGAAGGGGACGAGCAGTACTTC. It encodes CASSLEGDEQYF.

The chain uses TRBV2 and TRBJ2-2; a possible D gene is TRBD2 (5 bases). The V end lost 0 bases, the J end lost 4 bases, and 21 bases lay between the germline ends. CDR3 length equals 19 residues. CDR1 SNHLY and CDR2 FYNNEI come from the germline V gene. CDR3 region: CASSEARLASYFGTGELFF. DNA of the CDR3: TGTGCCAGCAGTGAAGCCCGGTTGGCTAGCTACTTTGGCACCGGGGAGCTGTTTTTT.

This clonotype was seen a handful of times. The chain employs TRBV7-2 and TRBJ2-3; TRBD2 agrees at 7 bases. CDR1 SGHTA and CDR2 FQGNSA come from the germline V gene. The ends lost 1 base at V and 4 bases at J; junction bases unmatched: 8. The CDR3 loop spans 16 amino acids. The DNA of the CDR3 is TGTGCCAGCAGCTTAGTCCCCTCGGGGGGTCCAGATACGCAGTATTTT. As protein: CASSLVPSGGPDTQYF.

This clonotype came up a few times. The chain has TRBV12-3 or TRBV12-4 and TRBJ2-5, with 9 bases aligning to TRBD1. This CDR3 is built from 14 residues. The junction had 7 bases not matched to a gene; V was cut back by 7 bases and J by 4 bases. CDR3: CASNMGQGGETQYF. DNA of the CDR3: TGTGCCAGCAATATGGGACAGGGAGGAGAGACCCAGTACTTC.

The CDR3 nucleotides read TGCGCCAGCAGCTTGCGGTCACCTGACAGGGGCATTTGGTACACCGGGGAGCTGTTTTTT. It specifies CASSLRSPDRGIWYTGELFF. The chain employs TRBV5-1 and TRBJ2-2, with 8 bases matching TRBD1. The CDR3 extends over 20 amino acids. V lost 1 base and J lost 3; bases outside the gene matches: 17. The germline V gene encodes CDR1 SGHRS and CDR2 YFSETQ.

This clonotype was detected only a few times. The chain employs TRBV9 and TRBJ2-3; D possibly corresponds to TRBD1 (6 bases). The germline V gene encodes CDR1 SGDLS and CDR2 YYNGEE. V lost 3 bases to trimming and J lost 7 bases, with 18 bases between them. The CDR3 covers 15 residues. The CDR3 bases are TGTGCCAGCAGCGCTGGGGGCGGAGTGCTACATACGCAGTATTTT. This translates into CASSAGGGVLHTQYF.